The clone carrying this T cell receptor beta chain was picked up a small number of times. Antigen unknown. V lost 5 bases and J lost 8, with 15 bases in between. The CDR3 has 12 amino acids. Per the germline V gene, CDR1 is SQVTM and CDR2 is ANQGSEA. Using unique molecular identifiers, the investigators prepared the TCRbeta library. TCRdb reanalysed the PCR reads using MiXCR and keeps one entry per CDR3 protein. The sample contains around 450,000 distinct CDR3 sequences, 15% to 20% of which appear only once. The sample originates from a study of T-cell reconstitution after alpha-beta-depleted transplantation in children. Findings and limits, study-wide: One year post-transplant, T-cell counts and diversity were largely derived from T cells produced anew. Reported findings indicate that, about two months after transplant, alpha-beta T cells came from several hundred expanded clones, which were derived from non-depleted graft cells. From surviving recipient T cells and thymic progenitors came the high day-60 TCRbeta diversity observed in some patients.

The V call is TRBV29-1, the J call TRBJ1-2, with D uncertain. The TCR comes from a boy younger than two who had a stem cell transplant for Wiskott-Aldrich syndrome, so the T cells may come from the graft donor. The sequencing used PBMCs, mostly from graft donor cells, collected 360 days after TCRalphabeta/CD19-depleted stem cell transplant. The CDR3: CSVTGPSDGYTF. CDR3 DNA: TGCAGCGTTACCGGGCCATCTGACGGCTACACCTTC.